The sequence of this TCR beta chain was determined in a study of blood T cell repertoires in COVID-19 (dated by TCRdb to the early 2020s). Some background on the complete study: Collaborator samples came from the United States, Italy and Spain and covered acute and convalescent phases of COVID-19. The repertoires were released in a freely available public database intended as a resource for research on the immune response to SARS-CoV-2. HLA class I and class II types, where available, came from metadata supplied by the sample provider rather than from assay-based typing. Nearly every sample came with metadata listing a de-identified subject ID, COVID-19 status, age in years and sex. The prospective study material was composed of cDNA or gDNA derived from T cells, B-cell-depleted T cells, or PBMCs. The samples were drawn from two sources: the first 160 participants of the ongoing ImmuneRACE study, and 1,254 subjects contributed by 6 global collaborators. Deeply sampled blood TCRbeta repertoires from subjects exposed to, actively infected with, or recovered from COVID-19 were included in the dataset.

A word on this clone: It lacks a known antigen. Base qualities are not at hand, and no much larger clone is one base apart.

The paper's findings and limits, for the study overall: Clinical and demographic metadata were provided uncurated, with the amount varying by source and participant.

The immunoSEQ Assay, a bias-controlled multiplex PCR, was used to amplify TCRbeta CDR3 regions from genomic DNA. From the authors' description of their analysis: Within the assay, amplification of reference gene primers was used to estimate how many nucleated cells each sample contained. To quantify the absolute abundance of each unique TCRbeta CDR3 rearrangement, sequence reads were collapsed and filtered. For each sample, productive Simpson clonality was calculated by taking the square root of Simpson's diversity index across productive rearrangements. Here the immuneACCESS table is served through TCRdb, limited to in-frame sequences with V and J called. Missing clones are a known gap in these copies; in checked studies unresolved V genes cover under half, and the rest lacks a known reason. That table furnishes V, J and clone size, whereas the DNA furnished D and trimming. Here the sample has a few hundred thousand clones; 70% to 90% occur a single time. Approximately 5.7% of the sample goes to the ten largest clones.

Participants in the prospective study were aged roughly 18 to 90 years, lived in 24 United States geographic areas, and enrolled through a virtual design. In the prospective study, participants were assigned to cohorts based on the clinical history participants reported in a screening survey and a study questionnaire. ImmuneRACE Cohort 3 recovered participants were defined by two consecutive negative NP/OP PCR tests, healthcare professional clearance, or symptom resolution. In the prospective study, mobile phlebotomists collected whole blood, serum and a nasopharyngeal or oropharyngeal swab from each participant. Additional blood draws and questionnaires over an approximately two-month period could optionally be provided by prospective study participants. Before DNA extraction, prospective study blood samples were shipped either frozen or at room temperature. Taken from the germline V gene (reference sequence), the CDR1 and CDR2 loops are LGHDT and YNNKEL. The CDR3 spans 16 residues, from the cysteine through the phenylalanine. Only CDR3 DNA is held: 48 bases, read in frame from base 1. The junction shows trimming of 4 bases on V and 7 bases on J, and the gene matches do not reach 11 bases of it.

The chain is assembled from TRBV3-1 (or the pseudogene TRBV3-2) and TRBJ2-1; 9 bases in the middle match TRBD1. Sequencing used PBMCs or T cells enriched from blood (not recorded which). This sequence originates from a middle-aged woman who had recovered from COVID-19. The DNA sequence follows: TGTGCCAGCAGCCGACATCCGGGACAGGGTCTGAATGAGCAGTTCTTC. Its product reads: CASSRHPGQGLNEQFF.